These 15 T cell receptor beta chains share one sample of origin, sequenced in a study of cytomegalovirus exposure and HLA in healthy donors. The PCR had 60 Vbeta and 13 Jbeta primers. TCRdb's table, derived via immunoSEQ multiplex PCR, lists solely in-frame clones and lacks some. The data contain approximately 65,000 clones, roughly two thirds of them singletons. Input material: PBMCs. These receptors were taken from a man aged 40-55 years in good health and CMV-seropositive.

CDR3 coding DNA: TGTGCCAGCGGGGTGCGGGAAGAGACCCAGTACTTC. This gives the protein CASGVREETQYF. This chain joins TRBV13 and TRBJ2-5; weak D call: TRBD2 (5 bases). The V gene lost 8 bases and the J gene lost 3 bases, with 10 bases spanning the gap. The CDR3 sequence is 12 residues long. Germline CDR1 is PRHDT and CDR2 is FYEKMQ (reference sequence).

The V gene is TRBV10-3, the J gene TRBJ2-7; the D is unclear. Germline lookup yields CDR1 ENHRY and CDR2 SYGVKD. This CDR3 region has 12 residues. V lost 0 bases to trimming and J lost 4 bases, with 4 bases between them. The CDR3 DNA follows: TGTGCCATCAGTGAGTCTCGGTACGAGCAGTACTTC. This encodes CAISESRYEQYF.

The CDR3 region is CASSLGLAGGTDTQYF. Written as DNA, the CDR3 is TGCGCCAGCAGCTTGGGACTAGCGGGGGGCACAGATACGCAGTATTTT. The chain employs TRBV5-1 and TRBJ2-3; 12 bases match TRBD2. With 0 bases clipped from V and 1 base from J, the junction kept 0 bases outside the gene matches. The CDR3 sequence is 16 residues long. Germline V CDR1 and CDR2: SGHRS, YFSETQ.

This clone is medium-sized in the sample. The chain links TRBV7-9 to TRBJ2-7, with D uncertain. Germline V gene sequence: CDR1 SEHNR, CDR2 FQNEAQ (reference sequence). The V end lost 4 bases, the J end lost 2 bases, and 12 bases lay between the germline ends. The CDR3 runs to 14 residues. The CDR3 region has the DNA TGTGCCAGCAGCTCCCAAGAGTCGCCCTACGAGCAGTACTTC. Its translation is CASSSQESPYEQYF.

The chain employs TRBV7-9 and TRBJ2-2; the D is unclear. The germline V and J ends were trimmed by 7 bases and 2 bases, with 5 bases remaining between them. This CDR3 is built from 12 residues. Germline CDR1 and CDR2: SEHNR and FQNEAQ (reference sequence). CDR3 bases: TGTGCCAGCAACCTAAACACCGGGGAGCTGTTTTTT. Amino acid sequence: CASNLNTGELFF.

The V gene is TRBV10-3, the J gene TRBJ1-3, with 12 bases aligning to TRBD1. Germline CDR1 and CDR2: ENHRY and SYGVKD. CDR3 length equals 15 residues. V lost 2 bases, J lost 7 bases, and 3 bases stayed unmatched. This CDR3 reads CAISERGQGANTIYF. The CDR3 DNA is TGTGCCATCAGTGAGAGGGGACAGGGGGCTAACACCATATATTTT.

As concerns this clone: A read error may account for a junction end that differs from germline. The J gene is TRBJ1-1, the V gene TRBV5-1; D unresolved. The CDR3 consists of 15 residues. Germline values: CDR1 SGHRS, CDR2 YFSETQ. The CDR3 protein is CASSLEVGGNPEAFF. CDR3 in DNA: TGCGCCAGCAGCTTGGAAGTCGGCGGGAACCCTGAAGCTTTCTTT.

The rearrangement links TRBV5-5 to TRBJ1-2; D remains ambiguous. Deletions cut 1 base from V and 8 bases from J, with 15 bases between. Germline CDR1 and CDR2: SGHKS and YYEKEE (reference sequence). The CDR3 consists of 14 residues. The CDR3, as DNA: TGTGCCAGCAGCTTGATAGTCACACCAGGAGGCTACACCTTC. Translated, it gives CASSLIVTPGGYTF.

The CDR3 bases are TGCAGCGCCATCCTTGCCGGGACAGCGGCAGATACGCAGTATTTT. Its protein is CSAILAGTAADTQYF. The chain has TRBV29-1 and TRBJ2-3, with TRBD1 identical over 7 bases. Germline trimming cut 7 bases from V and 4 bases from J; bases unmatched to any gene: 14. Germline assignment: CDR1 SQVTM and CDR2 ANQGSEA. The CDR3 spans 15 residues.

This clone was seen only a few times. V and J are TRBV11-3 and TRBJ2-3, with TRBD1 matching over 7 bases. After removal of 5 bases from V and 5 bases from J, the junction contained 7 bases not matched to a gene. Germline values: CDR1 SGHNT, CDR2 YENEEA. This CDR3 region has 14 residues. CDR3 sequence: CASSQRGRKDTQYF. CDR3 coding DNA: TGTGCCAGCAGCCAGAGGGGGCGGAAAGATACGCAGTATTTT.

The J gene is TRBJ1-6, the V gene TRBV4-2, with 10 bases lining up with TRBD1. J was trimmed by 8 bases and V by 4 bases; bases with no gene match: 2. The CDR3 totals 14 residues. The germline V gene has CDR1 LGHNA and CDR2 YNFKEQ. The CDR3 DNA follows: TGTGCCAGCAGCCTTGGGACAGGGGATTCACCCCTCCACTTT. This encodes CASSLGTGDSPLHF.

The CDR3 DNA is TGCAGCGGGGGGGGACAAGAGACCCAGTACTTC. Encoded protein: CSGGGQETQYF. V and J are TRBV29-1 and TRBJ2-5, with TRBD2 matching 7 bases. Unmatched junction bases numbered 1, after V lost 7 bases and J lost 2 bases. The germline V gene encodes CDR1 SQVTM and CDR2 ANQGSEA. The CDR3 runs to 11 residues.

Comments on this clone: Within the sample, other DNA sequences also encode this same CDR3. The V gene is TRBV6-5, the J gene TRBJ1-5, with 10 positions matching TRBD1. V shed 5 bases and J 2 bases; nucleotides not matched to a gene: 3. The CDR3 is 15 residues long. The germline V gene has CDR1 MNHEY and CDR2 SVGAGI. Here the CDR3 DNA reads TGTGCCAGCAGTGGGGACAGGGGTGGCAATCAGCCCCAGCATTTT. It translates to CASSGDRGGNQPQHF.

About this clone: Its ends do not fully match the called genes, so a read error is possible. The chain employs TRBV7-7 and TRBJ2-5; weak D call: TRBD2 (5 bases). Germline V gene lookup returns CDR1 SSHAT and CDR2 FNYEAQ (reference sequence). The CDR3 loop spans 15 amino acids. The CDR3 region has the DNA TGTGCTAGCAGCTTAGGCCGGACTTTCCAAGAGACCCAGTACTTC. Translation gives CASSLGRTFQETQYF.

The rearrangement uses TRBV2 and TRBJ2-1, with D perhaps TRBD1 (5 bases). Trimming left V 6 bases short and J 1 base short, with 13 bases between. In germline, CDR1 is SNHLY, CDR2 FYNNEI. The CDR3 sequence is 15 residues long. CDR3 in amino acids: CASRLNRLSYNEQFF. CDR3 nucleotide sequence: TGTGCCAGCAGGTTGAACAGGTTATCCTACAATGAGCAGTTCTTC.